The 19 T cell receptor beta chains below all came from one sample that was sequenced in a study of sequential checkpoint blockade in melanoma. Measured with immunoSEQ multiplex PCR; TCRdb has only the in-frame clones, and not every one. The sample has more than 15,000 clones; 65% to 75% are singletons. Specified treatment: randomized to nivolumab then ipilimumab (arm A) or the reverse (arm B). The sequencing used CD8+ T cells sorted from blood (inferred from file names), collected from a patient given nivolumab and ipilimumab in sequence. All receptors derive from a human donor with melanoma.

This chain connects TRBV9 to TRBJ2-1; TRBD2 agrees at 7 bases. Germline V gene sequence: CDR1 SGDLS, CDR2 YYNGEE. CDR3 size: 15 residues. Losses at the gene ends were 4 bases for V and 9 bases for J; bases not matched to a gene: 13. The CDR3 DNA reads TGTGCCAGCAGCCCCTGGGGGGGAGGGCAAAGTGAGCAGTTCTTC. It yields the protein CASSPWGGGQSEQFF. The full variable domain, rest sourced from reference TRBV9 and TRBJ2-1, is DSGVTQTPKHLITATGQRVTLRCSPRSGDLSVYWYQQSLDQGLQFLIQYYNGEERAKGNILERFSAQQFPDLHSELNLSSLELGDSALYFCASSPWGGGQSEQFFGPGTRLTVL.

V gene TRBV11-2 combines with J gene TRBJ1-2; D is unresolved. V lost 4 bases and J 2 bases, leaving 11 bases between the germline ends. Germline V CDR1 and CDR2: SGHAT, FQNNGV. This CDR3 is built from 14 residues. CDR3 sequence: CASSYSAGNYGYTF. The CDR3 DNA sequence: TGTGCCAGCAGCTATTCGGCAGGAAACTATGGCTACACCTTC.

The chain recombines TRBV4-1 with TRBJ2-7; TRBD1 matches at 7 bases. The CDR3 contains 16 residues. V lost 4 bases to trimming and J lost 3 bases; unmatched junction nucleotides: 12. Germline-derived CDR1 and CDR2 are MGHRA and YSYEKL. Here the CDR3 reads CASSLVLRDSNYEQYF. CDR3 sequence (DNA): TGCGCCAGCAGCCTGGTCTTGAGGGACAGTAACTACGAGCAGTACTTC.

V and J are TRBV19 and TRBJ2-5, with a possible D match to TRBD2 (5 bases). CDR3 length equals 16 residues. Germline CDR1 reads LNHDA; CDR2 reads SQIVND (reference sequence). V lost 4 bases to trimming and J lost 0 bases, with 15 bases between them. CDR3 bases: TGTGCCAGTAGTAACCTCCTTTCGGGGTACCAAGAGACCCAGTACTTC. This sequence encodes CASSNLLSGYQETQYF. The full variable domain, rest sourced from reference TRBV19 and TRBJ2-5, is DGGITQSPKYLFRKEGQNVTLSCEQNLNHDAMYWYRQDPGQGLRLIYYSQIVNDFQKGDIAEGYSVSREKKESFPLTVTSAQKNPTAFYLCASSNLLSGYQETQYFGPGTRLLVL.

The rearrangement uses TRBV7-2 and TRBJ2-7; TRBD1 might be the D (6 bases). Trimming pared 3 bases from V and 3 bases from J, leaving 12 bases between. CDR1 is SGHTA and CDR2 is FQGNSA in the germline V gene. The CDR3 consists of 14 residues. The CDR3 bases are TGTGCCAGCAGCTTTGTTGGGACAAACTACGAGCAGTACTTC. Translating gives CASSFVGTNYEQYF.

V usage is TRBV6-5 and J usage is TRBJ1-2, with D maybe TRBD1 (5 bases). Trimming pared 2 bases from V and 7 bases from J, leaving 11 bases between. Germline V lookup: CDR1 MNHEY, CDR2 SVGAGI. The CDR3 totals 13 residues. CDR3 DNA sequence: TGTGCCAGCAGTTACCTGGGGCAGGGTGGCTACACCTTC. Its protein product is CASSYLGQGGYTF.

This clone was seen a handful of times. The genes are TRBV6-6 and TRBJ2-7, with 8 positions matching TRBD1. Germline assignment: CDR1 MNHNY and CDR2 SVGAGI (reference sequence). The length of the CDR3 is 13 residues. Trimming took 5 bases from V and 4 from J; bases not matched to a gene: 4. CDR3 in amino acids: CASSRGQGYEQYF. In DNA, the CDR3 is TGTGCCAGCAGTAGAGGACAGGGTTACGAGCAGTACTTC.

The CDR3 loop is CASSLMSGGSSYNEQFF. The CDR3 DNA sequence: TGTGCCAGCAGCTTAATGAGCGGGGGGAGCTCCTACAATGAGCAGTTCTTC. The genes are TRBV7-3 and TRBJ2-1, with 9 nucleotides matching TRBD2. V lost 1 base to trimming and J lost 0 bases; unmatched junction nucleotides: 4. The CDR3 spans 17 residues. The germline V gene has CDR1 SGHTA and CDR2 FQGTGA.

The rearrangement joins TRBV10-3 to TRBJ1-2; 8 bases align to TRBD1. There are 16 residues in the CDR3. Germline assignment: CDR1 ENHRY and CDR2 SYGVKD. V gave up 0 bases and J gave up 6 bases; unmatched junction bases: 9. This chain's CDR3 is CAISESGDGQGHGYTF. The CDR3 coding sequence is TGTGCCATCAGTGAGTCTGGTGACGGACAGGGCCATGGCTACACCTTC.

A few counts support this clone. CDR3 bases: TGTGCCTCCTCGGGGGTTTGGATTGAAAAACTGTTTTTT. This encodes CASSGVWIEKLFF. This sequence joins TRBV7-9 and TRBJ1-4, with D tentatively TRBD1 (5 bases). This CDR3 has 13 amino acids. Trimming removed 11 bases from V and 7 bases from J, with 17 bases in between. Germline loops: CDR1 SEHNR, CDR2 FQNEAQ (reference sequence).

The chain uses TRBV6-5 and TRBJ1-1; D ambiguous. Germline lookup yields CDR1 MNHEY and CDR2 SVGAGI. This CDR3 is 15 amino acids long. V was cut by 6 bases and J by 4 bases, with 18 bases left in between. This CDR3 is CASSPGKVRSTEAFF. CDR3 nucleotide sequence: TGTGCCAGCAGCCCCGGGAAGGTCCGGAGCACTGAAGCTTTCTTT.

A single count supports this clone. J is TRBJ1-1 and V is TRBV5-1, with no clear D. The CDR3 runs 15 residues. Trimming removed 2 bases from V and 3 bases from J, with 14 bases in between. The V gene's germline CDR1 is SGHRS and CDR2 YFSETQ. CDR3: CASSFTGYLDTEAFF. In DNA, the CDR3 is TGCGCCAGCAGCTTCACGGGGTATTTGGACACTGAAGCTTTCTTT.

The rearrangement uses TRBV9 and TRBJ1-4; TRBD1 might be the D (5 bases). Germline V lookup: CDR1 SGDLS, CDR2 YYNGEE. V lost 2 bases and J 0 bases, leaving 8 bases between the germline ends. The CDR3 loop spans 15 amino acids. The CDR3 DNA is TGTGCCAGCAGCGTCTCAGGGTCAACTAATGAAAAACTGTTTTTT. Translation: CASSVSGSTNEKLFF.

In its sample, this clone was seen a few times. The chain uses TRBV28 and TRBJ2-7, with 7 bases fitting TRBD2. The germline gives CDR1 MDHEN, CDR2 SYDVKM. This CDR3 is built from 14 residues. The ends lost 3 bases at V and 5 bases at J; junction bases unmatched: 7. The CDR3 region is CASSLGGGPHEQYF. The CDR3 nucleotides read TGTGCCAGCAGTTTGGGGGGAGGGCCCCACGAGCAGTACTTC.

The chain joins TRBV29-1 to TRBJ2-5; D might be TRBD1 (5 bases). CDR1 is SQVTM and CDR2 is ANQGSEA in the germline V gene. V lost 3 bases and J 1 base, leaving 9 bases between the germline ends. This CDR3 has 13 amino acids. In DNA, the CDR3 is TGCAGCGTTGAGAGACAGATCCAAGAGACCCAGTACTTC. Translated: CSVERQIQETQYF.

The chain employs TRBV4-3 and TRBJ2-1, with TRBD1 as a possible D gene (6 bases). V was cut by 5 bases and J by 0 bases, with 14 bases left in between. Germline values: CDR1 LGHNA, CDR2 YSLEER. The CDR3 totals 16 residues. The chain's CDR3 is CASSVRDTGSYNEQFF. Written as DNA, the CDR3 is TGCGCCAGCAGCGTACGGGACACTGGCTCCTACAATGAGCAGTTCTTC.

The chain carries TRBV11-2 and TRBJ1-2; 11 bases line up with TRBD1. V lost 4 bases and J lost 4; bases outside the gene matches: 5. Germline values: CDR1 SGHAT, CDR2 FQNNGV. The CDR3 is made up of 15 amino acids. CDR3 in amino acids: CASSSRTGGSYGYTF. CDR3 sequence (DNA): TGTGCCAGCAGCTCGCGGACAGGGGGCTCCTATGGCTACACCTTC.

J is TRBJ2-7 and V is TRBV21-1; the tabulated D call, TRBD2, remains unverified against the DNA. TRBV21-1 is assigned pseudogene status. The CDR3 consists of 19 residues. This chain's CDR3 is CASSKRSPNSRCGAYEQYF. In DNA, the CDR3 is TGTGCCAGCAGCAAAAGGTCCCCAAATTCTAGGTGCGGGGCCTACGAGCAGTACTTC.

Comment on this clone: Other DNA sequences in the same sample also yield this CDR3. The chain links TRBV4-1 to TRBJ2-5; a weak D match, TRBD2 (7 bases). This CDR3 is built from 15 residues. CDR1 and CDR2 from the germline V gene are MGHRA and YSYEKL. The V end lost 3 bases, the J end lost 1 base, and 12 bases lay between the germline ends. CDR3 nucleotides: TGCGCCAGCAGCCAGGGAGGGGGTACCCAAGAGACCCAGTACTTC. Translating gives CASSQGGGTQETQYF.